Sequencing of this TCR beta chain was carried out in a study of T-cell reconstitution after alpha-beta-depleted transplantation in children. The germline V and J ends were trimmed by 0 bases and 7 bases, with 16 bases remaining between them. The germline CDR1 and CDR2 sequences are DFQATT and SNEGSKA (reference sequence). The CDR3 runs to 15 residues. Unique molecular identifiers were incorporated into the prepared TCRbeta library. TCRdb reprocessed the PCR reads with MiXCR, giving one entry per CDR3 protein. The sample consists of fewer than 400,000 distinct CDR3 sequences, 20% of them appearing once. This clonotype has a handful of counts.

This chain connects TRBV20-1 to TRBJ1-3; D gene uncertain. Specimen: PBMCs from the stem cell graft donor, collected from the stem cell graft. The origin of this receptor is a human donor who donated a stem cell graft to a child with acute myeloid leukemia. CDR3 sequence: CSAREEGIVENTIYF. CDR3 DNA: TGCAGTGCTAGAGAAGAAGGGATTGTGGAGAACACCATATATTTT.